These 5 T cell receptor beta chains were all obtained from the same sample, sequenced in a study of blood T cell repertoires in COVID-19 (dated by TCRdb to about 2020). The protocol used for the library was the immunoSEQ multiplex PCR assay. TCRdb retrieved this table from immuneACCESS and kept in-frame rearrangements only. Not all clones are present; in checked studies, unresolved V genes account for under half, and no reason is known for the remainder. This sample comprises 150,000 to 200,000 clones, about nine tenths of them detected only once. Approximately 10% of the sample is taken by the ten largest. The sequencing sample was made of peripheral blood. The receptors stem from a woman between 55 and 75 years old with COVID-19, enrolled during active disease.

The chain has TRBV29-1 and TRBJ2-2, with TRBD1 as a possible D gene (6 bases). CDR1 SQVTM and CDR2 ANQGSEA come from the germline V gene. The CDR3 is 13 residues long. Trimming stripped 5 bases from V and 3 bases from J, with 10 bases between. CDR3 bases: TGCAGCGTTCCAGGGGCGCACACCGGGGAGCTGTTTTTT. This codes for CSVPGAHTGELFF.

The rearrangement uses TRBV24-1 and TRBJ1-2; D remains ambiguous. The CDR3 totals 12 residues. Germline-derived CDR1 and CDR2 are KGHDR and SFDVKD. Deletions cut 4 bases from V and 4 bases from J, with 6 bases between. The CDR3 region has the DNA TGTGCCACCAGTGACTCCCTCTATGGCTACACCTTC. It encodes CATSDSLYGYTF.

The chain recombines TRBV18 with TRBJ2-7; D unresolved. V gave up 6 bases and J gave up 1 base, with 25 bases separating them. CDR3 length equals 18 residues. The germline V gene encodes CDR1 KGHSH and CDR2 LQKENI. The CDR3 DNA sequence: TGTGCCAGCTCCCCGGCGCAGGCTTCCGACGCTCGTTCCTACGAGCAGTACTTC. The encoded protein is CASSPAQASDARSYEQYF.

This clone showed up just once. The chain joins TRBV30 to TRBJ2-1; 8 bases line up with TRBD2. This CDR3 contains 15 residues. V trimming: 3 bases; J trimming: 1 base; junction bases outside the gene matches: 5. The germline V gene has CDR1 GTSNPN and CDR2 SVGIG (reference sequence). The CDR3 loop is CAWREREWSYNEQFF. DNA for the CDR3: TGTGCCTGGAGAGAGCGGGAGTGGTCCTACAATGAGCAGTTCTTC.

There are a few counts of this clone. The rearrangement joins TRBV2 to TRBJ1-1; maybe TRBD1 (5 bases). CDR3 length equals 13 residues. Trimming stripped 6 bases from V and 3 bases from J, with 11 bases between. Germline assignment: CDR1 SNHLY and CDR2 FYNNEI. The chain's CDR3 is CASRQDAYTEAFF. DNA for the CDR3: TGTGCCAGCAGACAGGACGCATACACTGAAGCTTTCTTT.